A single sample is the source of the 24 T cell receptor beta chains below, sequenced in a study of metastatic and nonmetastatic thyroid tumors. Via MiXCR, TCRdb re-called the PCR reads. The sample includes under 95,000 clones, about 9.1% seen only once; the top ten take more than 8%. The entire patient cohort was treatment-naive prior to thyroid surgery. Specimen: blood. Receptor source: a female donor with papillary thyroid cancer or a benign thyroid nodule (not recorded which). Some clones in this sample may be carry-over from other donors' samples.

This clone was observed a few times. The genes are TRBV24-1 and TRBJ2-1; D may be TRBD1 (5 bases). CDR3 size: 16 residues. CDR1 and CDR2 from the germline V gene are KGHDR and SFDVKD. Trimming pared 2 bases from V and 0 bases from J, leaving 10 bases between. The DNA for the CDR3 is TGTGCCACCAGTGATTCGCAGGGTGGCTCCTACAATGAGCAGTTCTTC. Its protein product is CATSDSQGGSYNEQFF.

This clone was picked up many times. The chain couples TRBV12-3 or TRBV12-4 to TRBJ1-3; 7 nucleotides line up with TRBD1. V lost 10 bases, J lost 0 bases, and 12 bases stayed unmatched. This CDR3 is 16 amino acids long. The CDR3 DNA sequence: TGTGCCAACGGGACCGCCGGGGACAGCTCTGGAAACACCATATATTTT. Protein sequence: CANGTAGDSSGNTIYF.

This clone was counted ten times or more. The V and J genes are TRBV11-2 and TRBJ2-7; a weak D match, TRBD1 (5 bases). Germline V gene data show CDR1 as SGHAT and CDR2 as FQNNGV. The CDR3 has 16 amino acids. V was trimmed by 0 bases and J by 6 bases, leaving 18 bases between them. CDR3 loop: CASSLDQAGLIGEQYF. CDR3 DNA sequence: TGTGCCAGCAGCTTAGATCAGGCAGGGTTGATAGGCGAGCAGTACTTC.

This clone appeared a few times. J is TRBJ2-1 and V is TRBV6-1; D ambiguous. Trimming left V 5 bases short and J 8 bases short, with 13 bases between. Germline CDR1 is MNHNS and CDR2 is SASEGT. The CDR3 runs 13 residues. In DNA form, the CDR3 reads TGTGCCAGCAGTTCTGACTCTTTCGATGAGCAGTTCTTC. As protein: CASSSDSFDEQFF.

This sequence joins TRBV19 and TRBJ1-5; TRBD1 aligns across 7 bases. The V and J ends lost 0 bases and 2 bases, in that order; junction bases with no gene match: 16. The CDR3 sequence is 20 residues long. The germline CDR1 and CDR2 sequences are LNHDA and SQIVND (reference sequence). CDR3 nucleotides: TGTGCCAGTAGTATAGATCCCTATCTCGGAGGGGGCGCGGGCAATCAGCCCCAGCATTTT. This sequence encodes CASSIDPYLGGGAGNQPQHF.

This clone came up many times. The rearrangement joins TRBV6-1 to TRBJ1-5, with D possibly matching TRBD1 (6 bases). CDR3 length: 15 amino acids. The V gene lost 6 bases and the J gene lost 2 bases, with 14 bases spanning the gap. The germline gives CDR1 MNHNS, CDR2 SASEGT. DNA for the CDR3: TGTGCCAGCAGCACGGGAGGGGGAGGCAATCAGCCCCAGCATTTT. Translated, it gives CASSTGGGGNQPQHF.

This clone was observed many times. The V call is TRBV11-2, the J call TRBJ2-3; D unresolved. The CDR3 length is 12 residues. CDR1 SGHAT and CDR2 FQNNGV come from the germline V gene. The V gene lost 3 bases and the J gene lost 0 bases, with 1 base spanning the gap. The CDR3 region has the DNA TGTGCCAGCAGCTTGAGCACAGATACGCAGTATTTT. Translation: CASSLSTDTQYF. Full variable domain (missing parts from reference TRBV11-2 and TRBJ2-3): EAGVAQSPRYKIIEKRQSVAFWCNPISGHATLYWYQQILGQGPKLLIQFQNNGVVDDSQLPKDRFSAERLKGVDSTLKIQPAKLEDSAVYLCASSLSTDTQYFGPGTRLTVL.

Many counts were recorded for this clone. The chain joins TRBV6-1 to TRBJ1-2; D is unresolved. V was pared by 5 bases and J by 2 bases, with 9 bases between. CDR1 MNHNS and CDR2 SASEGT come from the germline V gene. This CDR3 contains 13 residues. The CDR3 spells CASSLTGNYGYTF. DNA of the CDR3: TGTGCCAGCAGTTTGACGGGCAACTATGGCTACACCTTC.

A word on this clone: Other DNA sequences in this specimen translate into the identical CDR3. The chain combines TRBV20-1 with TRBJ1-1; D not resolved. This CDR3 spans 14 amino acids. Trimming removed 6 bases from V and 3 bases from J, with 17 bases in between. Germline values: CDR1 DFQATT, CDR2 SNEGSKA (reference sequence). CDR3 DNA sequence: TGCAGTGCACGACTTGGAGGGTCAGACACTGAAGCTTTCTTT. This codes for CSARLGGSDTEAFF.

At least ten counts were recorded for this clone. The CDR3 bases are TGTGCCAGCAGCCAAGAACTAGCGGGGGGCACAGATACGCAGTATTTT. Translating it yields CASSQELAGGTDTQYF. The V and J genes are TRBV4-2 and TRBJ2-3; 11 bases align to TRBD2. CDR1 LGHNA and CDR2 YNFKEQ come from the germline V gene. V lost 0 bases and J lost 1; bases outside the gene matches: 0. CDR3 size: 16 residues.

This clone was observed a few times. This rearrangement joins TRBV6-5 to TRBJ1-6; no reliable D call. Trimming left V 2 bases short and J 7 bases short, with 12 bases between. Germline-derived CDR1 and CDR2 are MNHEY and SVGAGI. CDR3 length equals 15 residues. In nucleotides, the CDR3 is TGTGCCAGCAGTTACAGGGTCAGAACCAATTCACCCCTCCACTTT. Its protein product is CASSYRVRTNSPLHF.

The chain uses TRBV6-1 and TRBJ2-7, with unresolved D. CDR1 is MNHNS, CDR2 SASEGT, per germline. V lost 3 bases and J 4 bases, leaving 19 bases between the germline ends. CDR3 length: 16 amino acids. CDR3 protein: CASSEFYKFRSYEQYF. The CDR3 coding sequence is TGTGCCAGCAGTGAGTTCTACAAGTTCCGGTCTTACGAGCAGTACTTC.

In its sample, this clone was seen many times. V and J are TRBV19 and TRBJ1-6; D remains ambiguous. Germline V gene lookup returns CDR1 LNHDA and CDR2 SQIVND (reference sequence). The V and J ends lost 3 bases and 1 base respectively, with 10 bases between them. This CDR3 has 16 amino acids. CDR3 bases: TGTGCCAGTAGTATGAAAGAATCGTCCTATAATTCACCCCTCCACTTT. Its protein is CASSMKESSYNSPLHF.

The gene calls are TRBV20-1 and TRBJ1-5; no definite D call. The CDR3 covers 12 residues. Trimming cost V 5 bases and J 2 bases, with 7 bases left between them. Germline CDR1 is DFQATT and CDR2 is SNEGSKA (reference sequence). CDR3 sequence: CSAGYGNQPQHF. The DNA for the CDR3 is TGCAGTGCTGGGTATGGCAATCAGCCCCAGCATTTT.

Many counts were recorded for this clone. The chain couples TRBV7-9 to TRBJ1-1; no definite D call. The germline V gene has CDR1 SEHNR and CDR2 FQNEAQ (reference sequence). The CDR3 covers 11 residues. V was trimmed by 2 bases and J by 7 bases, leaving 5 bases between them. The CDR3 reads CASSLSGEAFF. Written as DNA, the CDR3 is TGTGCCAGCAGCTTATCGGGTGAAGCTTTCTTT.

In this sample, this clone turned up many times. The chain links TRBV18 to TRBJ2-5, with 7 bases that match TRBD1. Trimming at V came to 5 bases and at J to 2 bases, leaving 2 bases not matched to a gene. This CDR3 region has 13 residues. Germline V gives CDR1 KGHSH, CDR2 LQKENI. The DNA for the CDR3 is TGTGCCAGCTCAACAGGGGTACAAGAGACCCAGTACTTC. Residues: CASSTGVQETQYF.

A few counts support this clone. This may stem from a read error, because a much larger clone lies one nucleotide away. Other nucleotide sequences in the sample specify the same CDR3. V gene TRBV28 combines with J gene TRBJ2-3; 7 bases are a match to TRBD1. Looked up from germline, CDR1 is MDHEN and CDR2 is SYDVKM. The CDR3 is 16 residues long. CDR3 sequence: CASTQGRRHGTDTQYF. The DNA of the CDR3 is TGTGCCAGCACCCAGGGAAGGAGGCACGGGACAGATACGCAGTATTTC.

This clone was picked up many times. V usage is TRBV7-9 and J usage is TRBJ2-5, with D unclear. The V end was cut by 2 bases, the J end by 1 base, with 5 bases between. This CDR3 region has 13 residues. CDR1 SEHNR and CDR2 FQNEAQ come from the germline V gene (reference sequence). The chain's CDR3 is CASSLSTQETQYF. For the CDR3, the DNA is TGTGCCAGCAGCTTATCTACCCAAGAGACCCAGTACTTC.

This clone was detected a few times. V is TRBV5-1 and J is TRBJ2-5; unclear D gene. The V gene lost 4 bases and the J gene lost 0 bases, with 13 bases spanning the gap. The CDR3 is 15 residues long. CDR1 SGHRS and CDR2 YFSETQ come from the germline V gene. CDR3 sequence: CASSRQDRYQETQYF. CDR3 coding DNA: TGCGCCAGCAGCCGCCAAGACCGCTACCAAGAGACCCAGTACTTC.

On this clone: This may come from a read error, since a much larger clone is one base off. The rearrangement joins TRBV12-3 or TRBV12-4 to TRBJ2-1; 8 bases match TRBD2. The CDR3 has 13 amino acids. Unmatched junction bases numbered 7, after V lost 7 bases and J lost 8 bases. CDR3 sequence reads: CASISGEYDEQFF. The CDR3 nucleotides read TGTGCCAGCATTAGCGGGGAATACGATGAGCAGTTCTTC.

This clone was recorded many times. The rearrangement uses TRBV20-1 and TRBJ1-1, with D perhaps TRBD1 (5 bases). The ends were cut back, 3 bases at V and 5 bases at J, with 19 bases in the middle. The germline CDR1 and CDR2 sequences are DFQATT and SNEGSKA (reference sequence). CDR3 size: 15 residues. In nucleotides, the CDR3 is TGCAGTGCTAGGGGGCTTTCCTCGGGGGATACTGAAGCTTTCTTT. Its translation: CSARGLSSGDTEAFF.

The table lists this clone with many counts. V is TRBV7-9 and J is TRBJ1-4, with 9 bases that match TRBD1. The V gene's germline CDR1 is SEHNR and CDR2 FQNEAQ (reference sequence). This CDR3 has 16 residues. V shed 5 bases and J 0 bases; nucleotides not matched to a gene: 4. The CDR3 here is CASSTGQGATNEKLFF. CDR3 bases: TGTGCCAGCAGCACGGGACAGGGCGCAACTAATGAAAAACTGTTTTTT.

This chain uses TRBV6-1 with TRBJ1-5; 7 bases match TRBD1. J lost 7 bases, V lost 6 bases, and 9 bases had no gene match. Germline V gives CDR1 MNHNS, CDR2 SASEGT. The CDR3 is 14 amino acids. In DNA, the CDR3 is TGTGCCAGCAGGACCAGACAGGGCAGGCAGCCCCAGCATTTT. This translates into CASRTRQGRQPQHF.

The rearrangement uses TRBV5-1 and TRBJ1-5; D unclear. The CDR3 has 15 amino acids. CDR1 SGHRS and CDR2 YFSETQ come from the germline V gene. The V and J ends lost 0 bases and 3 bases respectively, with 10 bases between them. The CDR3 DNA reads TGCGCCAGCAGCTTGGGGGGTAGAAACAATCAGCCCCAGCATTTT. Translating gives CASSLGGRNNQPQHF.